This T cell receptor beta chain was sequenced during a study of T-cell reconstitution after alpha-beta-depleted transplantation in children. It was with unique molecular identifiers that the TCRbeta library was prepared. From the PCR reads, TCRdb called clonotypes with MiXCR, one entry per CDR3 protein. The sample lists over 550,000 distinct CDR3 sequences; over 9.5% were seen once. Between the trimmed V and J ends, which lost 5 bases and 7 bases, there was a span of 15 bases. Germline V gene sequence: CDR1 MGHDK, CDR2 SYGVNS. CDR3 length: 14 residues. The rearrangement links TRBV25-1 to TRBJ1-5; weak D call: TRBD1 (5 bases). This specimen was PBMCs from the stem cell graft donor, taken from the stem cell graft. This TCR was sampled from a human donor who donated a stem cell graft to a child with acute myeloid leukemia. The DNA for the CDR3 is TGTGCCAGCAGTCCGCTGGATTGGGGCCAGCCCCAGCATTTT. Amino acids: CASSPLDWGQPQHF.